Following are 32 T cell receptor beta chains from one sample sequenced in a study of CD8+CD57+ T cells in acquired aplastic anemia. TCR beta VDJ and CDR3 were profiled, and genomic DNA was the template. TCRdb re-called the reads through MiXCR, storing one row per CDR3 protein. In the table there are roughly 240,000 distinct CDR3 sequences, around half of which are singletons. Previously, flow cytometry had revealed CD8+CD57+ cell expansion in the patients chosen for sequencing. Sequenced input: sorted CD4+, CD8+, or CD8+CD57+ T cells (not recorded which) from PBMCs. The receptors shown here come from a human donor with aplastic anemia.

In regard to this clonotype: Germline and junction disagree at one end, which may indicate a read error. J is TRBJ1-2 and V is TRBV29-1; D unresolved. The CDR3 loop spans 11 amino acids. Per the germline V gene, CDR1 is SQVTM and CDR2 is ANQGSEA. CDR3 residues: CSVVSGFGYAF. The CDR3 nucleotides read TGCAGCGTTGTATCCGGGTTCGGCTACGCCTTC. The full variable domain, its missing parts supplied by reference TRBV29-1 and TRBJ1-2, is SAVISQKPSRDICQRGTSLTIQCQVDSQVTMMFWYRQQPGQSLTLIATANQGSEATYESGFVIDKFPISRPNLTFSTLTVSNMSPEDSSIYLCSVVSGFGYAFGSGTRLTVV.

Comments on this clonotype: It is likely a read error, because the conserved phenylalanine at the end of the CDR3 is missing. V usage is TRBV7-3 and J usage is TRBJ2-3, with D hard to call. There are 15 residues in the CDR3. The germline gives CDR1 SGHTA, CDR2 FQGTGA. The CDR3 loop reads CVSSLEVVGLDPQYL. The CDR3 nucleotides are TGTGTCAGCAGCTTAGAAGTAGTGGGTCTAGATCCGCAGTATCTT.

V gene TRBV25-1 combines with J gene TRBJ1-6; TRBD1 might be the D (6 bases). The V end was cut by 6 bases, the J end by 6 bases, with 12 bases between. CDR3 length: 14 amino acids. Per the germline V gene, CDR1 is MGHDK and CDR2 is SYGVNS. In DNA form, the CDR3 reads TGTGCCAGCAGAATGGGGGGCCTTAATTCACCCCTCCACTTT. Translating gives CASRMGGLNSPLHF.

J is TRBJ2-7 and V is TRBV20-1; D is perhaps TRBD1 or TRBD2 (5 bases each). The CDR3 runs to 15 residues. V lost 1 base to trimming and J lost 1 base, with 14 bases between them. Looked up from germline, CDR1 is DFQATT and CDR2 is SNEGSKA (reference sequence). The CDR3 sequence is CSARGTGPTSYEQYF. As DNA, the CDR3 is TGCAGTGCTAGAGGGACGGGGCCTACGTCCTACGAGCAGTACTTC.

This clonotype has just a few counts. Written as DNA, the CDR3 is TGTGCCAGCAGTAGAAGGCTAGGACAGGAGGAAGCTTTCTTT. This encodes CASSRRLGQEEAFF. The chain has TRBV28 and TRBJ1-1; 7 nucleotides agree with TRBD1. There are 14 residues in the CDR3. J lost 8 bases, V lost 5 bases, and 11 bases had no gene match. Germline V gives CDR1 MDHEN, CDR2 SYDVKM.

The chain has TRBV12-5 and TRBJ1-5; no definite D call. Germline CDR1 reads LGHNT; CDR2 reads FRNRAP. CDR3 size: 13 residues. V was clipped by 2 bases and J by 0 bases, with 2 bases between them. CDR3 in DNA: TGTGCTAGTGGTTTGAGTAGCAATCAGCCCCAGCATTTT. It yields the protein CASGLSSNQPQHF.

This clonotype was seen many times. The chain employs TRBV9 and TRBJ2-3; D unclear. This CDR3 comprises 13 residues. Trimming removed 0 bases at V and 4 bases at J, with 6 bases between. Germline CDR1 SGDLS, CDR2 YYNGEE. CDR3 loop: CASSVEVPDTQYF. CDR3 bases: TGTGCCAGCAGCGTAGAGGTTCCAGATACGCAGTATTTT.

V is TRBV20-1 and J is TRBJ2-7; 8 bases agree with TRBD2. This CDR3 is built from 15 residues. Germline V CDR1 and CDR2: DFQATT, SNEGSKA (reference sequence). V shed 3 bases and J 1 base; nucleotides not matched to a gene: 8. The CDR3 DNA is TGCAGTGCTAGGAGGCTAGCGGGTACATCCTACGAGCAGTACTTC. Amino acids: CSARRLAGTSYEQYF.

This clonotype was detected ten times or more. J is TRBJ1-1 and V is TRBV4-3, with TRBD1 as a possible D gene (6 bases). V was pared by 1 base and J by 8 bases, with 14 bases between. CDR3 length: 14 residues. Germline assignment: CDR1 LGHNA and CDR2 YSLEER. The CDR3 protein is CASSQAKVGTEAFF. As DNA, the CDR3 is TGCGCCAGCAGCCAAGCCAAGGTGGGGACAGAAGCTTTCTTT.

V usage is TRBV7-6 and J usage is TRBJ1-6; 7 bases are shared with TRBD1. There are 14 residues in the CDR3. Trimming cost V 6 bases and J 5 bases; bases outside gene matches: 4. Germline V gene sequence: CDR1 SGHVS, CDR2 FNYEAQ. CDR3 protein: CASRRDRDNSPLHF. CDR3 coding DNA: TGTGCCAGCAGGCGGGACAGAGATAATTCACCCCTCCACTTT.

The rearrangement links TRBV19 to TRBJ1-2; D is possibly TRBD1 (5 bases). The CDR3 length is 17 residues. Trimming pared 3 bases from V and 0 bases from J, leaving 17 bases between. CDR1 is LNHDA and CDR2 is SQIVND in the germline V gene (reference sequence). CDR3 DNA sequence: TGTGCCAGTAGTATCCGGGGCGACGTCTTAGCTAACTATGGCTACACCTTC. Its protein is CASSIRGDVLANYGYTF.

A remark on this clonotype: At one end, the junction sequence differs from germline, possibly due to a read error. The gene calls are TRBV12-3 or TRBV12-4 and TRBJ2-1, with TRBD1 matching over 7 bases. CDR3 size: 18 residues. Written as DNA, the CDR3 is TGTGCCAGCAGTTTTGTATCGGCAGGGGGAGTTCCCTACAGTGAGCAGTTCTTC. It encodes CASSFVSAGGVPYSEQFF.

The J gene is TRBJ2-7, the V gene TRBV5-4, with 7 bases aligning to TRBD1. The CDR3 extends over 15 amino acids. The V segment lost 0 bases and the J segment 5 bases; nucleotides outside the gene matches: 8. Germline V gives CDR1 SGHNT, CDR2 YYREEE (reference sequence). The CDR3 is CASSLAGQGVDEQYF. The CDR3 nucleotides read TGTGCCAGCAGCTTGGCCGGTCAGGGGGTCGACGAGCAGTACTTC. The full variable domain, rest sourced from reference TRBV5-4 and TRBJ2-7, is ETGVTQSPTHLIKTRGQQVTLRCSSQSGHNTVSWYQQALGQGPQFIFQYYREEENGRGNFPPRFSGLQFPNYSSELNVNALELDDSALYLCASSLAGQGVDEQYFGPGTRLTVT.

This clonotype was seen a few times. This CDR3 is CASSILVNTEAFF. For the CDR3, the DNA is TGTGCCAGTAGTATACTCGTGAACACTGAAGCTTTCTTT. This chain links TRBV19 with TRBJ1-1, with D unclear. The CDR3 runs to 13 residues. Germline CDR1 LNHDA, CDR2 SQIVND (reference sequence). V lost 2 bases, J lost 0 bases, and 4 bases lay in between.

This clonotype has a handful of counts. The J gene is TRBJ2-1, the V gene TRBV27; 8 bases line up with TRBD2. V trimming: 7 bases; J trimming: 5 bases; junction bases outside the gene matches: 7. The CDR3 extends over 14 amino acids. Looked up from germline, CDR1 is MNHEY and CDR2 is SMNVEV (reference sequence). The CDR3, as DNA: TGTGCCAGCACTCTTAGCGGGAATCACAATGAGCAGTTCTTC. Amino acids: CASTLSGNHNEQFF.

This clonotype was counted a single time. The gene calls are TRBV5-5 and TRBJ1-6, with a tentative D call TRBD1 (5 bases). The CDR3 consists of 20 residues. Germline V gene sequence: CDR1 SGHKS, CDR2 YYEKEE (reference sequence). Trimming removed 0 bases from V and 3 bases from J, with 22 bases in between. Written as DNA, the CDR3 is TGTGCCAGCAGCTTGGAACAGGAATTTTTATGGGCGTGCTATAATTCACCCCTCCACTTT. It yields the protein CASSLEQEFLWACYNSPLHF.

In DNA, the CDR3 is TGTGCCAGCAGCACAACAGGGGGGGGCAATCAGCCCCAGCATTTT. It encodes CASSTTGGGNQPQHF. The V gene is TRBV7-2, the J gene TRBJ1-5; 8 bases map to TRBD1. Per the germline V gene, CDR1 is SGHTA and CDR2 is FQGNSA. V trimming: 5 bases; J trimming: 2 bases; junction bases outside the gene matches: 5. CDR3 length equals 15 residues. Supplemented by reference TRBV7-2 and TRBJ1-5, the full variable domain reads GAGVSQSPSNKVTEKGKDVELRCDPISGHTALYWYRQSLGQGLEFLIYFQGNSAPDKSGLPSDRFSAERTGGSVSTLTIQRTQQEDSAVYLCASSTTGGGNQPQHFGDGTRLSIL.

This clonotype was counted many times. The chain carries TRBV6-5 and TRBJ2-7; no reliable D call. The CDR3 runs to 13 residues. CDR1 and CDR2 from the germline V gene are MNHEY and SVGAGI. V was shortened by 2 bases and J by 4 bases, with 9 bases between the two germline ends. CDR3 sequence (DNA): TGTGCCAGCAGTTACGCTGAGGTATACGAGCAGTACTTC. Protein sequence: CASSYAEVYEQYF.

This clonotype was observed many times. V gene TRBV13 combines with J gene TRBJ2-5, with a tentative D call TRBD2 (5 bases). With 1 base removed from V and 3 bases from J, the gap between germline ends came to 12 bases. This CDR3 comprises 15 residues. The V gene's germline CDR1 is PRHDT and CDR2 FYEKMQ (reference sequence). CDR3 sequence (DNA): TGTGCCAGCAGCTTAGACGGGGAGCCAGAAGAGACCCAGTACTTC. It yields the protein CASSLDGEPEETQYF.

With respect to this clonotype: Given a much more abundant clone one base away, this may be a read error. The chain couples TRBV4-3 to TRBJ2-1; either TRBD1 or TRBD2 may fit D (7 bases each). V lost 3 bases, J lost 7 bases, and 16 bases lay in between. The CDR3 length is 15 residues. Germline V gene lookup returns CDR1 LGHNA and CDR2 YSLEER. The CDR3 nucleotides read TGCGCCAGCAGCCAGACTAGCAGGGGGTTAAATGAGCAGTTCTTC. Translating gives CASSQTSRGLNEQFF.

To note about this clonotype: Germline is not matched at one junction end, which may reflect a read error. The DNA of the CDR3 is TGTGCCAGTACCGAACGACAGGGTGAGCAGTCCTTC. Protein: CASTERQGEQSF. The V call is TRBV19, the J call TRBJ2-1; TRBD1 matches at 7 bases. The CDR3 is 12 residues long. Germline V lookup: CDR1 LNHDA, CDR2 SQIVND (reference sequence).

Ten or more counts support this clonotype. V gene TRBV9 combines with J gene TRBJ2-3, with D perhaps matching TRBD2 (6 bases). Germline CDR1 and CDR2: SGDLS and YYNGEE. CDR3 length: 15 residues. Trimming pared 4 bases from V and 4 bases from J, leaving 16 bases between. CDR3 sequence reads: CASSRTGGYADTQYF. In DNA, the CDR3 is TGTGCCAGCAGCAGAACCGGGGGATACGCAGATACGCAGTATTTT.

The J gene is TRBJ2-7, the V gene TRBV20-1; D unresolved. Germline lookup yields CDR1 DFQATT and CDR2 SNEGSKA (reference sequence). Trimming shortened V by 6 bases and J by 3 bases, and 9 bases separated the two germline ends. There are 11 residues in the CDR3. Here the CDR3 DNA reads TGCAGTGCCTGGGATGACTACGAGCAGTACTTC. The encoded protein is CSAWDDYEQYF.

The chain employs TRBV11-2 and TRBJ2-7, with 7 nucleotides matching TRBD2. CDR3 length: 15 amino acids. V lost 4 bases and J lost 4; bases outside the gene matches: 10. CDR1 is SGHAT, CDR2 FQNNGV, per germline. The CDR3 region has the DNA TGTGCCAGCAGCTCCCCTTCGGGACTAAAATACGAGCAGTACTTC. Its translation: CASSSPSGLKYEQYF.

This clonotype appeared many times. The chain employs TRBV27 and TRBJ1-6, with D maybe TRBD1 (6 bases). The CDR3 is made up of 14 amino acids. V lost 5 bases and J lost 12, with 17 bases in between. Germline loops: CDR1 MNHEY, CDR2 SMNVEV (reference sequence). The CDR3 DNA is TGTGCCAGCAGTCTATTACAGGGATCAGGACCCCTCCACTTT. Translation gives CASSLLQGSGPLHF.

This clonotype showed up many times. V and J are TRBV19 and TRBJ1-5, with TRBD1 identical over 8 bases. There are 17 residues in the CDR3. V lost 6 bases and J lost 0; bases outside the gene matches: 10. In germline, CDR1 is LNHDA, CDR2 SQIVND (reference sequence). CDR3 DNA: TGTGCCAGTAGAGCCGGGACAGGTTTTTATAGCAATCAGCCCCAGCATTTT. Translating gives CASRAGTGFYSNQPQHF.

This clonotype was observed a few times. V gene TRBV24-1 combines with J gene TRBJ2-1, with 8 bases aligning to TRBD1. The CDR3 length is 15 residues. Per germline, CDR1 KGHDR and CDR2 SFDVKD. With 3 bases clipped from V and 4 bases from J, the junction kept 4 bases outside the gene matches. CDR3 nucleotide sequence: TGTGCCACCAGTGATCCTACAGGGGGGTACAATGAGCAGTTCTTC. Its protein is CATSDPTGGYNEQFF.

The genes are TRBV24-1 and TRBJ1-3; D gene ambiguous. This CDR3 region has 15 residues. CDR1 is KGHDR and CDR2 is SFDVKD in the germline V gene. Trimming cost V 3 bases and J 2 bases, with 10 bases left between them. The DNA for the CDR3 is TGTGCCACCAGTGATCCGGGTAGAGCTGGAAACACCATATATTTT. Translating gives CATSDPGRAGNTIYF.

In its sample, this clonotype was seen once. The J gene is TRBJ2-7, the V gene TRBV7-9; TRBD1 agrees at 7 bases. The CDR3 spans 15 residues. CDR1 and CDR2 from the germline V gene are SEHNR and FQNEAQ (reference sequence). J lost 3 bases, V lost 1 base, and 6 bases had no gene match. CDR3 sequence (DNA): TGTGCCAGCAGCTTAGGACCGGGACAGAACTACGAGCAGTACTTC. It translates to CASSLGPGQNYEQYF.

This chain links TRBV19 with TRBJ1-1; perhaps TRBD1 as D (6 bases). CDR3 length: 15 residues. V was clipped by 3 bases and J by 5 bases, with 16 bases between them. Germline V gene sequence: CDR1 LNHDA, CDR2 SQIVND (reference sequence). CDR3 residues: CASSMQAGAGTEAFF. The CDR3 nucleotides read TGTGCCAGTAGTATGCAGGCAGGGGCGGGTACTGAAGCTTTCTTT. Full variable domain (remainder filled in from reference TRBV19 and TRBJ1-1): DGGITQSPKYLFRKEGQNVTLSCEQNLNHDAMYWYRQDPGQGLRLIYYSQIVNDFQKGDIAEGYSVSREKKESFPLTVTSAQKNPTAFYLCASSMQAGAGTEAFFGQGTRLTVV.

This clonotype has a count of ten or more. The gene calls are TRBV7-9 and TRBJ1-6; D is possibly TRBD1 (5 bases). The V end lost 5 bases, the J end lost 7 bases, and 12 bases lay between the germline ends. Germline V gives CDR1 SEHNR, CDR2 FQNEAQ (reference sequence). The CDR3 consists of 14 residues. CDR3 region: CASSEGVGNSPLHF. The CDR3 DNA reads TGTGCCAGCAGCGAAGGGGTCGGGAATTCACCCCTCCACTTT.

J is TRBJ2-7 and V is TRBV6-1, with D tentatively TRBD1 (5 bases). The V and J ends lost 0 bases and 1 base respectively, with 19 bases between them. CDR3 length equals 18 residues. Germline V lookup: CDR1 MNHNS, CDR2 SASEGT. The CDR3 spells CASSEAIGAEYSSYEQYF. As DNA, the CDR3 is TGTGCCAGCAGTGAAGCGATAGGGGCAGAGTATAGTTCCTACGAGCAGTACTTC.